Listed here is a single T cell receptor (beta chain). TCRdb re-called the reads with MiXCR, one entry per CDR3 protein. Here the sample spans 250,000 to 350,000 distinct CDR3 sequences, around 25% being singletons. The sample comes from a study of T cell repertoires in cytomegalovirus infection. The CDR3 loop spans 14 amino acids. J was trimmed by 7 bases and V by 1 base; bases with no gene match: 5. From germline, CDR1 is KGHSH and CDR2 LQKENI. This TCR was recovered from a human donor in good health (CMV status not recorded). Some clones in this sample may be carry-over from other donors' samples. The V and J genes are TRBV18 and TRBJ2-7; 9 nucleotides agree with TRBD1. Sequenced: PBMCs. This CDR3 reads CASSPRDRVSEQYF. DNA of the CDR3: TGTGCCAGCTCACCACGGGACAGGGTGTCTGAGCAGTACTTC.